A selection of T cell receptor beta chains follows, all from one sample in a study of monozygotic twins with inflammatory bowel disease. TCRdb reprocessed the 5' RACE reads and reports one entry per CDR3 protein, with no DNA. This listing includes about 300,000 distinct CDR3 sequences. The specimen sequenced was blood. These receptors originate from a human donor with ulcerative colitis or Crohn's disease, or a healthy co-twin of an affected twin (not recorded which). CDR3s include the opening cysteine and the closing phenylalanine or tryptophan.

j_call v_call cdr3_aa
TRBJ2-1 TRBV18 CASSPPGSGIFNEQFF
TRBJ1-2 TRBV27 CASGTTGFGGYTF
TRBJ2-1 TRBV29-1 CSVGGGYYNEQFF
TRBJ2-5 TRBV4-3 CASSQDLSLWETQYF
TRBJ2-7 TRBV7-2 CASSLERGRRNEQYF
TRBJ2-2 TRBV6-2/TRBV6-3 CASSYSKLQVTNTGELFF
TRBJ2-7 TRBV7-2 CASRLISLGDGEQYF
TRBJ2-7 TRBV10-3 CAISDSGDEQYF
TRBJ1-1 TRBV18 CASSLDRVFYANTEAFF
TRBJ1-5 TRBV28 CASSLVTGDGRQPQHF
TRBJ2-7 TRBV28 CASSFKGRNLEQYF
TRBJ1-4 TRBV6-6 CASTHRVPAEKLFF
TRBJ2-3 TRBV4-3 CASSQTIAGLTDTQYF
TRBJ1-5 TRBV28 CASSPRDSNQPQHF
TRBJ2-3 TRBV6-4 CASRPSFTPTDTQYFGGTDTQYF
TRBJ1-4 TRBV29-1 CSVVTGEEKLFF
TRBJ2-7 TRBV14 CASSQVAGPMSYEQYF
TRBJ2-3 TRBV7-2 CASSPGTGGTDTQYF
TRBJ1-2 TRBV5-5 CASSPDGSFYTF
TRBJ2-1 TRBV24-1 CATSDLGAGRPYNEQFF
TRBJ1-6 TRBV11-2 CASSFRAGTGDSPLHF
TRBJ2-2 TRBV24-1 CATSGMDFTGELFF
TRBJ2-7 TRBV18 CASSPLATGHEQYF
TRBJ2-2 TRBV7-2 CASSEADRVAAGELFF
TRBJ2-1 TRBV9 CASSVVNNEQFF
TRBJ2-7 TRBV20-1 CSASGPIYEQYF
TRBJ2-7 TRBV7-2 CASSGRANFFEQYF
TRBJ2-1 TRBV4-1 CASSQVAGQGEQFF
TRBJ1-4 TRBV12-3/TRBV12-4 CASSKSIGTVYEKLFF
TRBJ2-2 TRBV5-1 CASSSAQLAGVEELFF
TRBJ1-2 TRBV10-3 CAISEGSGQRKNYGYTF
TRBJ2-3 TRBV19 CASMETGATTQYF
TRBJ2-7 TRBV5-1 CASSHRSLSYEQYF
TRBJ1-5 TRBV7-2 CASSLLGGPTNQPQHF
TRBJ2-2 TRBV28 CASNSLGLAMGTGELFF
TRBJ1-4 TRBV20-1 CSALQGAPGKLFF
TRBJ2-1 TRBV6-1 CASSVRDGPYNEQFF
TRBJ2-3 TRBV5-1 CASRAGGQDTQYF
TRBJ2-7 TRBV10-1 CASPSGTFYEQYF
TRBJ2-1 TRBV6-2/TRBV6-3 CASSYSGVFGSYNEQFF
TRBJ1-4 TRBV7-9 CASSSAGAGDEKLFF
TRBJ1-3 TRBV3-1 CASSQYEHSGNTIYF
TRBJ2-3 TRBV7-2 CASGANTDTQYF
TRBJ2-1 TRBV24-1 CATSDPHRGRDEQFF
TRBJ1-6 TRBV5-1 CASSSQGDSSPLHF
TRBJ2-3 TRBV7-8 CASSLLGTGAFPDTQYF
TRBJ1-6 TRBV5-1 CASSLITGGNSPLHF
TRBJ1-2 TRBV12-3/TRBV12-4 CASSLLGASGYTF
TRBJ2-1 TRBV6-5 CASSYSRGGLYNEQFF
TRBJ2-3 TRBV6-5 CATRDTNTDTQYF
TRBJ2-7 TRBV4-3 CASSQGNGGGAGDEQYF
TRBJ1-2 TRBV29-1 CSVEPGQRNYGYTF
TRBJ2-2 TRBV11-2 CASSPSLPGQRWGGELFF
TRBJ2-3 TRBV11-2 CASSSTGAVTDTQYF